This T cell receptor beta chain stems from a study of blood T cell repertoires in COVID-19. Across the whole study: From T cells, B-cell-depleted T cells, or PBMCs came the material, which was cDNA or gDNA.

Repertoires were generated with immunoSEQ multiplex PCR, while TCRdb's copy carries only in-frame clones and drops some. The table includes under 200,000 clones, about four fifths detected once. This clone has just a few counts. V dropped 0 bases and J dropped 8 bases, with 19 bases sitting between them. From germline, CDR1 is MGHRA and CDR2 YSYEKL. The CDR3 is 16 amino acids. The specimen sequenced was peripheral blood. The chain employs TRBV4-1 and TRBJ1-2, with unresolved D. The receptor was derived from a woman in her 40s with COVID-19, enrolled during active disease. CDR3 in amino acids: CASSQEVGFSGYGYTF. CDR3 bases: TGCGCCAGCAGCCAAGAAGTGGGCTTTAGCGGGTACGGCTACACCTTC.